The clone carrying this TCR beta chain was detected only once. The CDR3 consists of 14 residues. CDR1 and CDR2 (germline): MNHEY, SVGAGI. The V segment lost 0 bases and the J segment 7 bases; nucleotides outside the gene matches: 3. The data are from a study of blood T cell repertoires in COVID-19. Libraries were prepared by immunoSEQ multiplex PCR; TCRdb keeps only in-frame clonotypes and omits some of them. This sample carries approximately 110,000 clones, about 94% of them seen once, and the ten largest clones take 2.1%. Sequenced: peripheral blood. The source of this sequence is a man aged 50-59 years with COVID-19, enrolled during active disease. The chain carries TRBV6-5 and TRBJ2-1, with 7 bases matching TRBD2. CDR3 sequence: CASSYSRGSNEQFF. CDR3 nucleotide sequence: TGTGCCAGCAGTTACTCTCGCGGGAGTAATGAGCAGTTCTTC.